Listed below are T cell receptor beta chains from one sample, sequenced in a study of prognosis after radiotherapy for stage I lung cancer. Each CDR3 protein is one row after TCRdb ran MiXCR on the multiplex PCR reads. The table shows some 14,000 distinct CDR3 sequences, with roughly 50% occurring only once. The sample in question was PBMCs, obtained before or after stereotactic body radiation therapy (not recorded which). The receptors derive from a donor over 45 with non-small cell lung cancer. Both conserved end residues are part of each CDR3. The D gene is left open where the match is weak. Size tells how often a clone was seen (once, few, many) or the class of an expanded clone, and some rows leave it out.

NA TRBJ2-7 NA TRBV5-1 14 TGCGCCAGCAGCTTCCGAGGAGGGGTAGAGGAGCAGTACTTC CASSFRGGVEEQYF
many TRBJ1-5 NA TRBV19 12 TGTGCCAGTAGTATAGGGGCTCAGCCCCAGCATTTT CASSIGAQPQHF
many TRBJ2-5 TRBD1 TRBV7-9 15 TGTGCCAGCAGCACACGCAGACAGGGCCAAGAGACCCAGTACTTC CASSTRRQGQETQYF
medium-sized TRBJ1-2 NA TRBV11-2 15 TGTGCCAGCAGCCCCGGTCGGGTCTCTGGCTATGGCTACACCTTC CASSPGRVSGYGYTF
many TRBJ2-4 NA TRBV11-2 15 TGTGCCAGCAGCTCCGGGCCGGGAGCCAAAAACATTCAGTACTTC CASSSGPGAKNIQYF
medium-sized TRBJ2-7 TRBD2 TRBV11-2 17 TGTGCCAGCAGCCTAAGCAGACTGGGGACTAGGGGATACGAGCAGTACTTC CASSLSRLGTRGYEQYF
NA TRBJ2-2 NA TRBV5-1 13 TGCGCCAGCAGCTCCGGGAAGTGGGGGGAGCTGTTTTTT CASSSGKWGELFF
many TRBJ2-1 NA TRBV5-6 13 TGTGCCAGCAAGGGTCTGGGGAAAGATGAGCAGTTCTTC CASKGLGKDEQFF
many TRBJ2-1 NA TRBV6-2/TRBV6-3 12 TGTGCCAGCATAGGGATCTACAATGAGCAGTTCTTC CASIGIYNEQFF
medium-sized TRBJ2-1 NA TRBV11-3 13 TGTGCCAGCAGCTTAATGGGGTCCTACGAGCAGTTCTTC CASSLMGSYEQFF
NA TRBJ2-2 TRBD2 TRBV11-2 19 TGTGCCAGCAGCCCACCGGGACTAGCGGGAGGGTTGGTCACCGGGGAGCTGTTTTTT CASSPPGLAGGLVTGELFF
NA TRBJ1-6 TRBD1 TRBV6-1 14 TGTGCCAGCAACCCGGGACAGGGTGGATCACCCCTCCACTTT CASNPGQGGSPLHF
medium-sized TRBJ2-7 TRBD2 TRBV12-3/TRBV12-4 17 TGTGCCAGCAGTGACGGGTTAGCGGGAGTTGCCTCCTACGAGCAGTACTTC CASSDGLAGVASYEQYF
many TRBJ1-2 NA TRBV4-1 15 TGCGCCAGCAGCTTACTTGATGGACTTAACTATGGCTACACCTTC CASSLLDGLNYGYTF
NA TRBJ2-3 TRBD2 TRBV9 15 TGTGCCAGCAGCGTAGCGGGAGGCAGCACAGATACGCAGTATTTT CASSVAGGSTDTQYF
many TRBJ2-5 NA TRBV5-1 14 TGCGCCAGCAGCCCAAATCAGGTTGGGGAGACCCAGTACTTC CASSPNQVGETQYF
medium-sized TRBJ2-3 NA TRBV11-3 13 TGTGCCAGCAGCCGACGGACAGCCGATACGCAGTATTTT CASSRRTADTQYF
medium-sized TRBJ2-5 NA TRBV20-1 18 TGCAGTGCTAAATCACCCTTCCTTGGACAGCCTCTTCAAGAGACCCAGTACTTC CSAKSPFLGQPLQETQYF
NA TRBJ2-1 TRBD2 TRBV7-2 19 TGTGCCAGCAGCTCGTCCACATTGACTAGCGGAGGTATGTACAATGAGCAGTTCTTC CASSSSTLTSGGMYNEQFF
NA TRBJ2-7 TRBD2 TRBV15 14 TGTGCCAGAAAGACCGCGAGCGGGAACTACGAGCAGTACTTC CARKTASGNYEQYF
many TRBJ2-3 TRBD1 TRBV9 15 TGTGCCAGCAGCGTAGTGGGACAGAGCACAGATACGCAGTATTTT CASSVVGQSTDTQYF
NA TRBJ1-2 NA TRBV30 13 TGTGCCTGCCCCCCCCCGGGACTTCTTGCCTACACCTTC CACPPPGLLAYTF
many TRBJ2-5 NA TRBV11-3 13 TGTGCCAGCAGCTACACAGGCCAAGAGACCCAGTACTTC CASSYTGQETQYF
many TRBJ2-1 NA TRBV5-4 15 TGTGCCAGCAGCCCCACTCGAGAGCCCTACAATGAGCAGTTCTTC CASSPTREPYNEQFF
few TRBJ2-7 NA TRBV11-3 12 TGTGCCAGCAGCCAAGGGCCCTACGAGCAGTACTTC CASSQGPYEQYF
many TRBJ2-7 NA TRBV6-2/TRBV6-3 13 TGTGCCAGCGAACGGACAGAAGTATACGAGCAGTACTTC CASERTEVYEQYF
NA TRBJ2-7 NA TRBV6-1 12 TGTGCCTGCAGCCCTGTAGAGGAAGATCAGTACTTC CACSPVEEDQYF
NA TRBJ2-1 NA TRBV4-3 15 TGCGCCAGCAGCCAAGGTTCCGGAGATGTCGATGAGCAGTTCTTC CASSQGSGDVDEQFF
once TRBJ1-6 TRBD1 TRBV27 17 TGTGCCAGCAGTTCCCGGGACAGGGAAGATCCTATAATTCACCACCACTTT CASSSRDREDPIIHHHF
medium-sized TRBJ2-1 NA TRBV9 13 TGTGCCAGCAGCCGCGGGGTGGGGAATGAGCAGTTCTTC CASSRGVGNEQFF
medium-sized TRBJ2-1 TRBD2 TRBV6-1 13 TGTGCCAGCAAGGCTAGCGGGAAGGATGAGCAGTTCTTC CASKASGKDEQFF
NA TRBJ1-2 TRBD1 TRBV24-1 16 TGTGCCACCAGTGATCGAGACCGGGACAGGGTATATGGCTACACCTTC CATSDRDRDRVYGYTF
medium-sized TRBJ2-3 NA TRBV20-1 11 TGCAGTGCTCGGACCACAGATACGCAGTATTTT CSARTTDTQYF
NA TRBJ2-3 NA TRBV7-2 14 TGTGCCAGCAGTCTCGGGCCCCCCCCAGATACGCAGTATTTT CASSLGPPPDTQYF
NA TRBJ2-3 TRBD2 TRBV15 21 TGTGCCACCAGCAGAGATAACGTGAGGACTAGCGGGAGGGGCCTCACAGATACGCAGTATTTT CATSRDNVRTSGRGLTDTQYF